This T cell receptor (beta chain) was sequenced in a study of blood T cell repertoires in COVID-19. Study overall: Specimens from acute and convalescent COVID-19 originated in the United States, Italy and Spain. PBMCs, B-cell-depleted T cells, or T cells were the source of the cDNA or gDNA that made up the material.

Losses at the gene ends were 2 bases for V and 10 bases for J; bases not matched to a gene: 8. The CDR3 covers 13 residues. Per the germline V gene, CDR1 is SGHRS and CDR2 is YFSETQ. Authors' processing steps: Estimated nucleated cell counts came from reference gene primer amplification. Sequencing was performed with immunoSEQ multiplex PCR; in TCRdb, only in-frame clones are kept and a portion is missing. V and J calls and clone size are given by that table; D and trimming were obtained from the DNA. Of 250,000 to 300,000 clones in the sample, 75% to 90% were seen once. The TCR comes from a woman aged 45-59 years who had recovered from COVID-19. The chain uses TRBV5-1 and TRBJ1-1; 7 bases agree with TRBD1. The sequencing sample was made of peripheral blood. DNA for the CDR3: TGCGCCAGCAGCTTCGATCCGGGACAGAGAGCTTTCTTT. The encoded protein is CASSFDPGQRAFF.